The clone carrying this TCR beta chain was picked up a small number of times. This sample was included in a study of blood T cell repertoires in COVID-19. This CDR3 has 14 amino acids. The V end was cut by 6 bases, the J end by 0 bases, with 9 bases between. The V gene's germline CDR1 is LNHDA and CDR2 SQIVND (reference sequence). As processed by the authors: Estimates of nucleated cell counts were drawn from the amplification of reference gene primers. Profiling relied on immunoSEQ multiplex PCR, and the TCRdb table lists in-frame clones only, not all of them. The V and J calls and clone size are taken from that table; D and trimming were inferred from the DNA. The data hold about 130,000 clones, with less than 85% observed a single time.

This clonotype was sampled from a woman aged 55-69 years with acute or convalescent COVID-19. The V and J genes are TRBV19 and TRBJ2-1; possibly TRBD1 for D (5 bases). The sample taken for sequencing was peripheral blood. The CDR3 protein is CASRRQLSYNEQFF. The CDR3 DNA sequence: TGTGCCAGTAGGCGACAGCTCTCCTACAATGAGCAGTTCTTC.